The clone carrying this T cell receptor (beta chain) appeared a single time. Its cognate antigen is unknown. Assay: immunoSEQ multiplex PCR; the TCRdb copy retains only in-frame clones and omits some. This sample has more than 150,000 clones; approximately 91% occur once, and the top ten carry approximately 1.4%. The data derive from a study of T cell responses to AZD1222 COVID-19 vaccine. Study-wide results and caveats: AZD1222 recipients seropositive at baseline numbered only six or seven. Females outnumbered males among donors, who were mostly white British; clonal diversity was possibly underestimated.

Trimming left V 1 base short and J 5 bases short, with 5 bases between. This CDR3 contains 13 residues. CDR1 SGHDN and CDR2 FVKESK come from the germline V gene. This sequence originates from an adult who received the AZD1222 COVID-19 vaccine. The V and J genes are TRBV14 and TRBJ2-2; D not certain. The sequences come from peripheral blood, collected 28 days after the second AZD1222 dose. As DNA, the CDR3 is TGTGCCAGCAGCCAAGCGATTACCGGGGAGCTGTTTTTT. Its translation: CASSQAITGELFF.